These 24 T cell receptor beta chains came from one sample sequenced in a study of blood T cell repertoires in COVID-19. The method was immunoSEQ multiplex PCR; TCRdb's version includes in-frame clones alone and lacks a portion of them. Of about 210,000 clones listed, about 83% are singletons. Sequencing input: peripheral blood. The receptors here all came from a woman aged 45-65 years with active or convalescent COVID-19.

This sequence joins TRBV4-1 and TRBJ1-1; D might be TRBD1 (5 bases). The germline V gene has CDR1 MGHRA and CDR2 YSYEKL. There are 18 residues in the CDR3. V lost 1 base and J 7 bases, leaving 25 bases between the germline ends. DNA for the CDR3: TGCGCCAGCAGCCAAGGGCAAGGGGCAGGGCGCCGGGGGGGTGAAGCTTTCTTT. Amino acid sequence: CASSQGQGAGRRGGEAFF.

The table lists this clone with a count of one. The chain is built from TRBV25-1 and TRBJ2-7; D ambiguous. V dropped 0 bases and J dropped 1 base, with 10 bases sitting between them. This CDR3 spans 15 amino acids. In germline, CDR1 is MGHDK, CDR2 SYGVNS. CDR3 sequence: CASSEYPTESYEQYV. CDR3 coding DNA: TGTGCCAGCAGTGAATATCCCACAGAATCCTACGAGCAGTACGTC.

The rearrangement uses TRBV28 and TRBJ1-2; D is possibly TRBD1 (5 bases). V lost 10 bases and J 1 base, leaving 13 bases between the germline ends. This CDR3 has 13 residues. CDR1 is MDHEN and CDR2 is SYDVKM in the germline V gene. CDR3 residues: CANSQGLNYGYTF. For the CDR3, the DNA is TGTGCCAACAGCCAGGGCCTTAACTATGGCTACACCTTC.

The chain has TRBV18 and TRBJ2-5, with 11 bases fitting TRBD1. After removal of 3 bases from V and 2 bases from J, the junction contained 5 bases not matched to a gene. Germline loops: CDR1 KGHSH, CDR2 LQKENI. CDR3 size: 16 residues. CDR3 region: CASSPRTGGTQETQYF. As DNA, the CDR3 is TGTGCCAGCTCACCCCGGACAGGGGGCACGCAAGAGACCCAGTACTTC.

V and J are TRBV21-1 and TRBJ1-3. TRBV21-1 has pseudogene status. This CDR3 has 13 amino acids. CDR3 amino acids: CASSKSQANTIYF. The DNA for the CDR3 is TGTGCCAGCAGCAAAAGTCAAGCAAACACCATATATTTT.

This clone was seen only a few times. The rearrangement uses TRBV5-6 and TRBJ2-2, with D perhaps TRBD1 (5 bases). V dropped 5 bases and J dropped 2 bases, with 10 bases sitting between them. CDR3 length: 14 amino acids. The germline gives CDR1 SGHDT, CDR2 YYEEEE. Written as DNA, the CDR3 is TGTGCCAGCAGACAAGGACATAACACCGGGGAGCTGTTTTTT. This gives the protein CASRQGHNTGELFF.

V gene TRBV7-6 combines with J gene TRBJ1-5; D gene uncertain. CDR1 and CDR2 from the germline V gene are SGHVS and FNYEAQ. This CDR3 is built from 14 residues. Trimming stripped 5 bases from V and 2 bases from J, with 10 bases between. The CDR3: CASSRGGGNQPQHF. Written as DNA, the CDR3 is TGTGCCAGCAGCCGAGGCGGCGGCAATCAGCCCCAGCATTTT. Variable domain in full (rest from reference TRBV7-6 and TRBJ1-5): GAGVSQSPRYKVTKRGQDVALRCDPISGHVSLYWYRQALGQGPEFLTYFNYEAQQDKSGLPNDRFSAERPEGSISTLTIQRTEQRDSAMYRCASSRGGGNQPQHFGDGTRLSIL.

The chain combines TRBV5-4 with TRBJ2-7, with D tentatively TRBD2 (6 bases). V was cut by 4 bases and J by 3 bases, with 14 bases left in between. CDR1 SGHNT and CDR2 YYREEE come from the germline V gene (reference sequence). The CDR3 runs 14 residues. The CDR3 sequence: CASSVTGANYEQYF. The CDR3 coding sequence is TGTGCCAGCAGCGTAACGGGAGCCAACTACGAGCAGTACTTC.

The chain combines TRBV6-6 with TRBJ2-7; a weak D match, TRBD1 (6 bases). Germline CDR1 reads MNHNY; CDR2 reads SVGAGI (reference sequence). Deletions cut 0 bases from V and 0 bases from J, with 9 bases between. This CDR3 is built from 15 residues. The CDR3 spells CASSYSQGTSYEQYV. As DNA, the CDR3 is TGTGCCAGCAGTTACTCACAGGGCACCTCCTACGAGCAGTACGTC.

The chain is built from TRBV11-2 and TRBJ1-1, with TRBD1 matching over 8 bases. V shed 7 bases and J 0 bases; nucleotides not matched to a gene: 13. Germline V lookup: CDR1 SGHAT, CDR2 FQNNGV. The CDR3 contains 17 residues. CDR3 residues: CASTHQGAQGMNTEAFF. The CDR3 nucleotides read TGTGCCAGCACCCACCAGGGGGCACAGGGGATGAACACTGAAGCTTTCTTT.

This clone was seen once. The chain combines TRBV11-2 with TRBJ2-3; maybe TRBD2 (7 bases). The ends were cut back, 5 bases at V and 6 bases at J, with 18 bases in the middle. This CDR3 contains 15 residues. Germline lookup yields CDR1 SGHAT and CDR2 FQNNGV. The CDR3 coding sequence is TGTGCCAGCAGCCCCGGACTAGGGGGATGGGATACGCAGTATTTT. This gives the protein CASSPGLGGWDTQYF. Filled out from reference TRBV11-2 and TRBJ2-3, the complete variable domain reads EAGVAQSPRYKIIEKRQSVAFWCNPISGHATLYWYQQILGQGPKLLIQFQNNGVVDDSQLPKDRFSAERLKGVDSTLKIQPAKLEDSAVYLCASSPGLGGWDTQYFGPGTRLTVL.

The chain carries TRBV24-1 and TRBJ2-2; 7 nucleotides line up with TRBD1. The ends lost 9 bases at V and 0 bases at J; junction bases unmatched: 3. This CDR3 comprises 14 residues. CDR1 and CDR2 from the germline V gene are KGHDR and SFDVKD. The CDR3 bases are TGTGCCACCGGGACAGCTACGAACACCGGGGAGCTGTTTTTT. This encodes CATGTATNTGELFF.

The chain joins TRBV2 to TRBJ1-4; TRBD1 matches 8 bases. The length of the CDR3 is 12 residues. CDR1 is SNHLY, CDR2 FYNNEI, per germline. J lost 7 bases, V lost 6 bases, and 1 base had no gene match. The CDR3 loop reads CASRGQVEKLFF. DNA for the CDR3: TGTGCCAGCAGGGGACAGGTTGAAAAACTGTTTTTT.

CDR3 loop: CASSPLTGTTEAFF. For the CDR3, the DNA is TGTGCCAGCAGCCCGCTAACAGGGACCACTGAAGCTTTCTTT. The rearrangement joins TRBV3-1 (or the pseudogene TRBV3-2) to TRBJ1-1; D is possibly TRBD1 (6 bases). The CDR3 covers 14 residues. Germline loops: CDR1 LGHDT, CDR2 YNNKEL (reference sequence). V was shortened by 4 bases and J by 4 bases, with 13 bases between the two germline ends.

The chain links TRBV27 to TRBJ1-6, with D perhaps matching TRBD1 (5 bases). The germline CDR1 and CDR2 sequences are MNHEY and SMNVEV (reference sequence). CDR3 length: 16 residues. The ends were cut back, 3 bases at V and 3 bases at J, with 12 bases in the middle. Here the CDR3 reads CASSFLRDSYNSPLHF. In DNA form, the CDR3 reads TGTGCCAGCAGTTTTCTCAGAGACAGCTATAATTCACCCCTCCACTTT.

V usage is TRBV2 and J usage is TRBJ1-4; TRBD1 matches 9 bases. Germline-derived CDR1 and CDR2 are SNHLY and FYNNEI. This CDR3 comprises 20 residues. V gave up 6 bases and J gave up 5 bases; unmatched junction bases: 22. The CDR3 DNA reads TGTGCCAGCAGGTCGACCGGGACAGGGACGAGGATGGCGGCCAATGAAAAACTGTTTTTT. Translated, it gives CASRSTGTGTRMAANEKLFF.

This clone occurred a few times. The genes are TRBV5-8 and TRBJ1-1; D unclear. V was shortened by 0 bases and J by 10 bases, with 7 bases between the two germline ends. Per germline, CDR1 SGHTS and CDR2 YDEGEE. This CDR3 has 11 amino acids. CDR3 sequence reads: CASSLGGGAFF. The DNA for the CDR3 is TGTGCCAGCAGCTTGGGGGGAGGAGCTTTCTTT. Supplemented by reference TRBV5-8 and TRBJ1-1, the full variable domain reads EAGVTQSPTHLIKTRGQQATLRCSPISGHTSVYWYQQALGLGLQFLLWYDEGEERNRGNFPPRFSGRQFPNYSSELNVNALELEDSALYLCASSLGGGAFFGQGTRLTVV.

The rearrangement uses TRBV18 and TRBJ2-7; 8 nucleotides match TRBD1. Germline V gives CDR1 KGHSH, CDR2 LQKENI. J lost 7 bases, V lost 3 bases, and 11 bases had no gene match. The CDR3 consists of 15 residues. The CDR3 region is CASSPDQGAVGEQYV. Written as DNA, the CDR3 is TGTGCCAGCTCACCTGACCAGGGGGCAGTGGGAGAGCAGTACGTC.

The chain links TRBV5-4 to TRBJ1-4, with D uncertain. The germline V and J ends were trimmed by 3 bases and 0 bases, with 9 bases remaining between them. Germline-derived CDR1 and CDR2 are SGHNT and YYREEE (reference sequence). CDR3 length equals 15 residues. DNA of the CDR3: TGTGCCAGCAGCTCTGGCGGGTCAACTAATGAAAAACTGTTTTTT. Translation: CASSSGGSTNEKLFF.

This clone was picked up a small number of times. The rearrangement joins TRBV7-2 to TRBJ1-6; 7 bases line up with TRBD1. V lost 4 bases, J lost 7 bases, and 4 bases stayed unmatched. The CDR3 is 14 residues long. The germline CDR1 and CDR2 sequences are SGHTA and FQGNSA. The CDR3 sequence: CASSWDRLNSPLHF. Here the CDR3 DNA reads TGTGCCAGCAGCTGGGACAGATTAAATTCACCCCTCCACTTT.

The chain joins TRBV28 to TRBJ2-6; 10 bases are a match to TRBD1. Trimming cost V 3 bases and J 3 bases; bases outside gene matches: 5. The CDR3 is 17 amino acids. Germline CDR1 MDHEN, CDR2 SYDVKM. The CDR3 reads CASSFWTGGRGANVLTF. For the CDR3, the DNA is TGTGCCAGCAGTTTCTGGACAGGGGGTCGTGGGGCCAACGTCCTGACTTTC.

CDR3 amino acids: CASSLDAGGPYEQYF. The DNA for the CDR3 is TGCGCCAGCAGCTTGGATGCGGGAGGGCCCTACGAGCAGTACTTC. V is TRBV5-1 and J is TRBJ2-7, with 9 bases lining up with TRBD2. The CDR3 contains 15 residues. The germline gives CDR1 SGHRS, CDR2 YFSETQ. V dropped 0 bases and J dropped 2; count of bases not matched to a gene: 3.

This rearrangement joins TRBV5-1 to TRBJ1-5; D gene ambiguous. V was trimmed by 0 bases and J by 4 bases, leaving 8 bases between them. CDR3 length: 14 residues. Germline loops: CDR1 SGHRS, CDR2 YFSETQ. The DNA for the CDR3 is TGCGCCAGCAGCTTGGGCACAGAGAATCAGCCCCAGCATTTT. This codes for CASSLGTENQPQHF.

The genes are TRBV2 and TRBJ1-2; 8 nucleotides line up with TRBD1. Trimming cost V 7 bases and J 6 bases; bases outside gene matches: 10. Germline V gene sequence: CDR1 SNHLY, CDR2 FYNNEI. The CDR3 runs to 14 residues. The CDR3 DNA reads as TGTGCCAGCAAGAAAAGGGCAGGGGGCGATGGCTACACCTTC. Amino acid sequence: CASKKRAGGDGYTF.